This is a list of T cell receptor beta chains from one sample in a study of T cell responses to AZD1222 COVID-19 vaccine. Data came from immunoSEQ multiplex PCR; TCRdb stores just in-frame clones and leaves some out. The data contain some 130,000 clones, over 85% of them singletons. Sample: peripheral blood, taken on day 0 of AZD1222 vaccination. Source of these receptors: an adult in good health. Each CDR3 is given with its conserved first and last residue. A D gene is named only where the DNA matches it firmly. The listing skips clone size in some rows; elsewhere it reads once, few, many or a size class.

abundance	v_gene	d_gene	j_gene	CDR3aa	CDR3nt
-	TRBV7-9	-	TRBJ1-1	CASSLVAGADTEAFF	TGTGCCAGCAGCTTAGTGGCAGGGGCGGACACTGAAGCTTTCTTT
-	TRBV6-5	TRBD1	TRBJ2-7	CASLMGGQGTYEQYF	TGTGCCAGCCTCATGGGAGGACAGGGGACCTACGAGCAGTACTTC
few	TRBV4-1	-	TRBJ2-2	CASSQEGGHTGELFF	TGCGCCAGCAGCCAAGAAGGCGGACACACCGGGGAGCTGTTTTTT
few	TRBV4-1	-	TRBJ1-1	CASSQEGVVRGSRYTEAFF	TGCGCCAGCAGCCAAGAGGGTGTCGTCAGGGGTTCGAGGTACACTGAAGCTTTCTTT
-	TRBV3-1/TRBV3-2	TRBD2	TRBJ2-1	CASSQGGRAVNEQFF	TGTGCCAGCAGCCAAGGCGGGAGGGCCGTCAATGAGCAGTTCTTC
-	TRBV6-1	-	TRBJ2-1	CASSDLLAEAHNEQFF	TGTGCCAGCAGTGACCTGCTAGCTGAGGCCCACAATGAGCAGTTCTTC
-	TRBV18	-	TRBJ1-2	CASSASHVLEGYTF	TGTGCCAGCTCAGCTTCGCACGTCCTTGAGGGCTACACCTTC
-	TRBV13	-	TRBJ2-1	CASSFGGPGDNEQFF	TGTGCCAGCAGCTTTGGAGGGCCAGGAGACAATGAGCAGTTCTTC
-	TRBV28	-	TRBJ1-5	CASSIQNQPQHF	TGTGCCAGCAGCATACAGAATCAGCCCCAGCATTTT
-	TRBV5-1	TRBD2	TRBJ2-1	CASSLASGPEQFF	TGCGCCAGCAGCTTGGCTAGCGGGCCAGAGCAGTTCTTC
-	TRBV5-4	TRBD1	TRBJ1-4	CASSPPGQGNEKLFF	TGTGCCAGCAGCCCTCCGGGACAGGGTAATGAAAAACTGTTTTTT
-	TRBV7-7	-	TRBJ2-1	CASSLGWNNEQFF	TGTGCTAGCAGCTTAGGCTGGAACAATGAGCAGTTCTTC
-	TRBV30	-	TRBJ2-6	CAWSAYSGANVLTF	TGTGCCTGGAGTGCGTATTCTGGGGCCAACGTCCTGACTTTC
-	TRBV30	-	TRBJ2-7	CAWRWTDYEQYF	TGTGCCTGGAGGTGGACTGATTACGAGCAGTACTTC
-	TRBV3-1/TRBV3-2	-	TRBJ1-1	CASSLSGGEAFF	TGTGCCAGCAGCCTAAGCGGGGGTGAAGCTTTCTTT
-	TRBV11-2	TRBD1	TRBJ1-6	CASSLSQGVYSPLHF	TGTGCCAGCAGCTTATCACAGGGGGTTTATTCACCCCTCCACTTT
-	TRBV19	-	TRBJ1-5	CASSMGPEGPQHF	TGTGCCAGTAGTATGGGTCCGGAAGGGCCCCAGCATTTT
-	TRBV7-9	-	TRBJ1-1	CASNRGQMNTEAFF	TGTGCCAGCAACCGAGGACAGATGAACACTGAAGCTTTCTTT
-	TRBV11-2	TRBD1	TRBJ1-2	CASSLALTGGRGYTF	TGTGCCAGCAGCTTAGCTCTTACAGGGGGCCGGGGCTACACCTTC
-	TRBV6-5	-	TRBJ2-1	CASSYFSRGVGNEQFF	TGTGCCAGCAGTTACTTTTCCAGGGGAGTGGGCAATGAGCAGTTCTTC
-	TRBV29-1	TRBD1	TRBJ2-7	CSAGQAYEQYF	TGCAGCGCGGGACAGGCCTACGAGCAGTACTTC
-	TRBV29-1	TRBD2	TRBJ2-2	CSVVKQRDGELFF	TGCAGCGTTGTAAAACAGCGGGACGGGGAGCTGTTTTTT
-	TRBV11-2	TRBD1	TRBJ2-5	CASSSRTGGDKTQYF	TGTGCCAGCAGCTCCCGGACAGGGGGCGACAAGACCCAGTACTTC
-	TRBV5-6	-	TRBJ1-2	CASSLTRERGAVYGYTF	TGTGCCAGCAGCTTGACAAGGGAAAGGGGGGCGGTGTACGGCTACACCTTC
-	TRBV3-1/TRBV3-2	-	TRBJ1-3	CASSQGPRAIYF	TGTGCCAGCAGCCAAGGCCCTAGGGCCATATATTTT
-	TRBV28	-	TRBJ2-7	CASSFGRGHEQYF	TGTGCCAGCAGTTTTGGCAGGGGCCACGAGCAGTACTTC
-	TRBV5-1	-	TRBJ2-3	CASSLDQSTDTQYF	TGCGCCAGCAGCTTGGATCAGTCCACAGATACGCAGTATTTT
-	TRBV27	TRBD1	TRBJ2-7	CASSPRRDSSSYEQYF	TGTGCCAGCAGCCCCCGCAGGGACAGTAGCTCCTACGAGCAGTACTTC
-	TRBV19	-	TRBJ1-2	CASAQTEFYGYTF	TGTGCCAGCGCTCAGACAGAATTCTATGGCTACACCTTC
-	TRBV5-1	-	TRBJ1-6	CASSLGLGQGSVGTLHF	TGCGCCAGCAGCTTGGGACTGGGGCAGGGCAGTGTGGGAACCCTCCACTTT
once	TRBV19	-	TRBJ1-2	CASNLPGGYGYTF	TGTGCCAGTAATCTTCCCGGGGGGTATGGCTACACCTTC
-	TRBV5-1	TRBD1	TRBJ1-1	CASSLAGTASVFF	TGCGCCAGCAGCTTGGCGGGGACAGCGTCAGTTTTCTTT
-	TRBV29-1	TRBD2	TRBJ2-7	CSAFSGSSEQYF	TGCAGCGCATTTAGCGGGAGTTCCGAGCAGTACTTC
once	TRBV19	-	TRBJ1-1	CASTPDSQNTEAFF	TGTGCCAGTACCCCGGACAGTCAGAACACTGAAGCTTTCTTT
once	TRBV18	TRBD2	TRBJ2-7	CASSPYGTSGSYEQYF	TGTGCCAGCTCACCATACGGAACTAGCGGCTCCTACGAGCAGTACTTC
-	TRBV7-3	-	TRBJ2-3	CASSLIRGDTQYF	TGTGCCAGCAGCTTAATCAGGGGAGATACGCAGTATTTT
-	TRBV6-5	TRBD1	TRBJ2-6	CASSRDRIGANVLTF	TGTGCCAGCAGTCGGGACAGGATTGGGGCCAACGTCCTGACTTTC
-	TRBV30	-	TRBJ1-3	CAWKETSSGNTIYF	TGTGCCTGGAAGGAGACAAGCTCTGGAAACACCATATATTTT
-	TRBV28	TRBD1	TRBJ2-7	CASSRTGGVYEQYF	TGTGCCAGCAGTAGGACAGGGGGGGTCTACGAGCAGTACTTC
-	TRBV6-5	-	TRBJ1-1	CASRTENTEAFF	TGTGCCAGCAGGACTGAGAACACTGAAGCTTTCTTT
-	TRBV5-6	-	TRBJ1-2	CASSLARIDYGYTF	TGTGCCAGCAGCCTAGCAAGAATCGACTATGGCTACACCTTC
-	TRBV27	-	TRBJ1-2	CASSLWGARRSSGYTF	TGTGCCAGCAGTTTATGGGGGGCCCGCAGGTCTAGCGGCTACACCTTC
few	TRBV19	-	TRBJ2-3	CASNLYPGLPTDTQYF	TGTGCCAGTAACCTCTACCCGGGACTTCCCACAGATACGCAGTATTTT
-	TRBV6-5	-	TRBJ1-1	CASSYTGQIIEAFF	TGTGCCAGCAGTTACACCGGACAGATTATTGAAGCTTTCTTT
-	TRBV7-9	-	TRBJ1-6	CASSSSILRPGHNNSPLHF	TGTGCCAGCAGCTCCAGTATCCTCCGCCCCGGACATAATAATTCACCCCTCCACTTT
few	TRBV11-2	TRBD1	TRBJ2-7	CASSQDRGTYEQYF	TGTGCCAGCAGTCAAGACAGGGGTACCTACGAGCAGTACTTC
-	TRBV5-1	-	TRBJ1-6	CASSKQGNNSPLHF	TGCGCCAGCAGCAAACAGGGAAACAATTCACCCCTCCACTTT
-	TRBV5-5	-	TRBJ1-2	CASSLGQANYGYTF	TGTGCCAGCAGCTTGGGACAGGCAAACTATGGCTACACCTTC
-	TRBV2	TRBD1	TRBJ2-1	CASGRDSSYNEQFF	TGTGCCAGCGGCCGGGACAGCTCCTACAATGAGCAGTTCTTC
-	TRBV24-1	TRBD2	TRBJ2-3	CATASGLLAGETDTQYF	TGTGCCACCGCCTCAGGGCTACTAGCGGGAGAGACAGATACGCAGTATTTT
-	TRBV6-1	-	TRBJ1-3	CASSEQGSSGNTIYF	TGTGCCAGCAGTGAACAGGGCAGCTCTGGAAACACCATATATTTT
-	TRBV6-5	-	TRBJ2-7	CASSYEGPGYEQYF	TGTGCCAGCAGTTACGAGGGACCCGGCTACGAGCAGTACTTC
-	TRBV5-1	TRBD1	TRBJ2-7	CASSTPGQGDFSSYEQYF	TGCGCCAGCAGCACTCCGGGACAGGGGGATTTTAGCTCCTACGAGCAGTACTTC
-	TRBV6-2/TRBV6-3	-	TRBJ1-1	CASSYGWGTEAFF	TGTGCCAGCAGTTATGGGTGGGGCACTGAAGCTTTCTTT
-	TRBV5-1	-	TRBJ2-7	CASSRGTSYEQYF	TGCGCCAGCAGTCGCGGGACTTCCTACGAGCAGTACTTC
-	TRBV9	-	TRBJ2-3	CASSVGLALTDTQYF	TGTGCCAGCAGCGTAGGCCTGGCCCTCACAGATACGCAGTATTTT
once	TRBV19	TRBD2	TRBJ2-3	CATTTSSGSSIDTQYF	TGTGCCACCACAACCTCTAGCGGGAGCTCGATAGATACGCAGTATTTT
-	TRBV4-1	TRBD2	TRBJ2-1	CASSQVEFGLAGIYEQFF	TGCGCCAGCAGCCAAGTGGAATTCGGACTAGCGGGCATCTATGAGCAGTTCTTC
-	TRBV13	TRBD2	TRBJ2-7	CASMGLDYEQYF	TGTGCCAGTATGGGACTAGACTACGAGCAGTACTTC